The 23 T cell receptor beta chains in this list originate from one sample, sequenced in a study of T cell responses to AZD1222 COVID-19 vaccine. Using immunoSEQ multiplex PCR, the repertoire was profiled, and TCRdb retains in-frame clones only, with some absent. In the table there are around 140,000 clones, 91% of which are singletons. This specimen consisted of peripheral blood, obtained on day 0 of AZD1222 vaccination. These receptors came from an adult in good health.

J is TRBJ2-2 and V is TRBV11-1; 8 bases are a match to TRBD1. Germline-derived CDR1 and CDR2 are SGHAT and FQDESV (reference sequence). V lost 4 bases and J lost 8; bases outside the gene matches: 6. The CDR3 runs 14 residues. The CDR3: CASSSQGEKGELFF. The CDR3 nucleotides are TGTGCCAGCAGCTCACAGGGGGAAAAGGGGGAGCTGTTTTTT.

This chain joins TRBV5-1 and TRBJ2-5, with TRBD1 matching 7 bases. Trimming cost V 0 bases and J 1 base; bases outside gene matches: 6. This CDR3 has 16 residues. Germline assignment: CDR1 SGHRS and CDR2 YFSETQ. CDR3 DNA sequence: TGCGCCAGCAGCTTGGCGTCGGCAGGGGGCCAAGAGACCCAGTACTTC. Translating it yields CASSLASAGGQETQYF.

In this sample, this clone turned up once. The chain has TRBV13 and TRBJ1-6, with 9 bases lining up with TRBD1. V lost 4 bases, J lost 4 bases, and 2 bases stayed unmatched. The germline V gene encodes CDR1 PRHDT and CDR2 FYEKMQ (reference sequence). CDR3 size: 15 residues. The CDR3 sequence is CASSSDRGYNSPLHF. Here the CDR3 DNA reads TGTGCCAGCAGCTCGGACAGGGGATATAATTCACCCCTCCACTTT.

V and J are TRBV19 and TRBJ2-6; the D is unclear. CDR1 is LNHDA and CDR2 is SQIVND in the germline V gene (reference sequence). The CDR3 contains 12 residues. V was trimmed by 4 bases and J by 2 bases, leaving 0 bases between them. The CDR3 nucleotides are TGTGCCAGTAGTACTGGGGCCAACGTCCTGACTTTC. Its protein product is CASSTGANVLTF.

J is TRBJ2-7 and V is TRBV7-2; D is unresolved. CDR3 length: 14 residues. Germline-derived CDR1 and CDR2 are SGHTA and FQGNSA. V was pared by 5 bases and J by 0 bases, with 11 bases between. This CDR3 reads CASSPDFGSYEQYF. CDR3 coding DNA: TGTGCCAGCAGCCCAGACTTTGGCTCCTACGAGCAGTACTTC.

The CDR3 region has the DNA TGTGCCAGCTCCGAGGGGCGGGTCTATGGCTACACCTTC. Protein product: CASSEGRVYGYTF. J is TRBJ1-2 and V is TRBV19, with D possibly TRBD1 on 5 matching bases. Trimming shortened V by 9 bases and J by 4 bases, and 15 bases separated the two germline ends. This CDR3 has 13 amino acids. Per germline, CDR1 LNHDA and CDR2 SQIVND (reference sequence).

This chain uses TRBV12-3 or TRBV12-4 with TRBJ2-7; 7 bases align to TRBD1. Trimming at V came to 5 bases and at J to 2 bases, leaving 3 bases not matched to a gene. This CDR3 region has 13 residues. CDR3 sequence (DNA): TGTGCCAGCAGTGGGACAGCCACCTACGAGCAGTACTTC. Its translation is CASSGTATYEQYF.

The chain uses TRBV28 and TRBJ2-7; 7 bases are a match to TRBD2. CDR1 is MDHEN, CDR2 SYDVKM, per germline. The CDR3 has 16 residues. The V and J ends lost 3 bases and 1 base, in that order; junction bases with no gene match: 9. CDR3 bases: TGTGCCAGCAGTTTCAGGCTAGCGGAACCATCCTACGAGCAGTACTTC. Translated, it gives CASSFRLAEPSYEQYF.

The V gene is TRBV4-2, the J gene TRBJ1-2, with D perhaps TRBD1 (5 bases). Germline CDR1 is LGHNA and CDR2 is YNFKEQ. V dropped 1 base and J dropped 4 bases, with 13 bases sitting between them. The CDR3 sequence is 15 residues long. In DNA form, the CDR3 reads TGTGCCAGCAGCCAAGTGAGGGGATTCCGCTATGGCTACACCTTC. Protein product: CASSQVRGFRYGYTF.

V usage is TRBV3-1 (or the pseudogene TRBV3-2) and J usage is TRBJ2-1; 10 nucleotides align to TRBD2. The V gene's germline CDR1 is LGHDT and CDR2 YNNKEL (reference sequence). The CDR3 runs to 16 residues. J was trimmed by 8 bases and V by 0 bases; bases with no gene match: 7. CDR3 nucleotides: TGTGCCAGCAGCCAAGATTCGCTAGCGGGAGTGGATGAGCAGTTCTTC. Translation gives CASSQDSLAGVDEQFF.

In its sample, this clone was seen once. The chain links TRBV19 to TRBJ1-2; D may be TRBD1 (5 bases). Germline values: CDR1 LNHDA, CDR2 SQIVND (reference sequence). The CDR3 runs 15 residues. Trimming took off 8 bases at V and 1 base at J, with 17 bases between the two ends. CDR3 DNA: TGTGCCAGTGCCCCTCTTGGGCAGGGTAACTATGGCTACACCTTC. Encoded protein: CASAPLGQGNYGYTF.

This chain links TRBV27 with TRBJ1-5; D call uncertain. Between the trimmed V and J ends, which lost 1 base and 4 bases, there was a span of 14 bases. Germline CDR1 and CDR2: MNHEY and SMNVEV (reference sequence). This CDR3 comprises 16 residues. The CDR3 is CASSLYFPGENQPQHF. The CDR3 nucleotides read TGTGCCAGCAGTTTATACTTTCCCGGCGAGAATCAGCCCCAGCATTTT.

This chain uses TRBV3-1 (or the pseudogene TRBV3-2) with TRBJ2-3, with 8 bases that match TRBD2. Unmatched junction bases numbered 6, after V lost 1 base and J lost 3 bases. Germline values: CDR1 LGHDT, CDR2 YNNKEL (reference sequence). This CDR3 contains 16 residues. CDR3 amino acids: CASSQGLALPTDTQYF. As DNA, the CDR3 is TGTGCCAGCAGCCAAGGACTAGCGTTGCCGACAGATACGCAGTATTTT.

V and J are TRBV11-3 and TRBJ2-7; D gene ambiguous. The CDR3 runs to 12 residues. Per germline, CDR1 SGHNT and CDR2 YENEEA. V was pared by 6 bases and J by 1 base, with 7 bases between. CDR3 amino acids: CASSRVSYEQYF. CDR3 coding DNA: TGTGCCAGCAGTAGAGTTTCCTACGAGCAGTACTTC.

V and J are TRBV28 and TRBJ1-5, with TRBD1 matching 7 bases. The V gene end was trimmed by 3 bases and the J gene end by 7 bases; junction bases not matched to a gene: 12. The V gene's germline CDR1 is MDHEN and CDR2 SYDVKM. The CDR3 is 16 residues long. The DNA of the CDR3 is TGTGCCAGCAGTTTTCGATCGACAGGGACATACCAGCCCCAGCATTTT. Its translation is CASSFRSTGTYQPQHF.

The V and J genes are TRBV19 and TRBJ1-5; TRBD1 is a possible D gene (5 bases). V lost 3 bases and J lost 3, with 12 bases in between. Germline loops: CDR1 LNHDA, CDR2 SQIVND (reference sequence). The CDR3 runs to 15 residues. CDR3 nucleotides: TGTGCCAGTAGTATGGGGGTTGGGGTCAATCAGCCCCAGCATTTT. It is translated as CASSMGVGVNQPQHF. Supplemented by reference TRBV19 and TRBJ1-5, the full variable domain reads DGGITQSPKYLFRKEGQNVTLSCEQNLNHDAMYWYRQDPGQGLRLIYYSQIVNDFQKGDIAEGYSVSREKKESFPLTVTSAQKNPTAFYLCASSMGVGVNQPQHFGDGTRLSIL.

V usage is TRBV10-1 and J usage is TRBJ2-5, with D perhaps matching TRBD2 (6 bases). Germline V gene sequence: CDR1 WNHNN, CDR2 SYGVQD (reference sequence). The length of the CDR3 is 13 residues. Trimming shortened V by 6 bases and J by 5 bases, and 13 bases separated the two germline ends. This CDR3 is CASSRESVETQYF. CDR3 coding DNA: TGCGCCAGCAGCCGGGAGTCGGTTGAGACCCAGTACTTC.

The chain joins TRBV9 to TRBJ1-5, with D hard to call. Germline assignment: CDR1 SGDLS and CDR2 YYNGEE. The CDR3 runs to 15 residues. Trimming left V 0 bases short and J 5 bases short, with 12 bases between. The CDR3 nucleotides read TGTGCCAGCAGCGTAGGTGCAGTGGGAGATCAGCCCCAGCATTTT. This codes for CASSVGAVGDQPQHF. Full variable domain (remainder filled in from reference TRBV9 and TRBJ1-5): DSGVTQTPKHLITATGQRVTLRCSPRSGDLSVYWYQQSLDQGLQFLIQYYNGEERAKGNILERFSAQQFPDLHSELNLSSLELGDSALYFCASSVGAVGDQPQHFGDGTRLSIL.

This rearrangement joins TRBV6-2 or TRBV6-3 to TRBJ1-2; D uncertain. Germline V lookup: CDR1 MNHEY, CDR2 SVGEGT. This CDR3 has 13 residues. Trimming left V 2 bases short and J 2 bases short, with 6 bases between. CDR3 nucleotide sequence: TGTGCCAGCAGTTACGGTGAGAACTATGGCTACACCTTC. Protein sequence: CASSYGENYGYTF.

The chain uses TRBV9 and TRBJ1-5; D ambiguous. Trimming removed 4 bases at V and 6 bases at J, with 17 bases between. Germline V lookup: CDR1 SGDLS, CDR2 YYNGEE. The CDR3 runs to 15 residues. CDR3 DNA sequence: TGTGCCAGCAGCACCTCCGGAGGGAAGGCTCAGCCCCAGCATTTT. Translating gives CASSTSGGKAQPQHF.

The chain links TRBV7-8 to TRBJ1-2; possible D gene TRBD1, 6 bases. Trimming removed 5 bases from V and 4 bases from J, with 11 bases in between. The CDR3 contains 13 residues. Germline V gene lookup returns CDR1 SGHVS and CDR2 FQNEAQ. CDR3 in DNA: TGTGCCAGCAGCGGGGCAGGGGCCTATGGCTACACCTTC. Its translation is CASSGAGAYGYTF.

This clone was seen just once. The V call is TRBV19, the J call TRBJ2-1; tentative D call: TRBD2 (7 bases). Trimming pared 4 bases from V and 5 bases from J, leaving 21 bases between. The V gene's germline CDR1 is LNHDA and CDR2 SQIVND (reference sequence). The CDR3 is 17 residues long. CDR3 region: CASSNLREGGDDNEQFF. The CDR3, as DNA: TGTGCCAGTAGTAACCTTAGGGAGGGGGGGGATGACAATGAGCAGTTCTTC.

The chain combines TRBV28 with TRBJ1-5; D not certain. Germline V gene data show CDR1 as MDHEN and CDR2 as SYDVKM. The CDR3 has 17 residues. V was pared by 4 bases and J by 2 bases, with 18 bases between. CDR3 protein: CASSSVISPQGNQPQHF. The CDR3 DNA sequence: TGTGCCAGCAGTTCAGTAATCAGCCCGCAAGGCAATCAGCCCCAGCATTTT.